This TCR beta chain comes out of a study of blood T cells in healthy people across ages. Study observations and caveats: Both higher diversity and more naive CD4+ cells marked long-lived donors when set against aged donors.

A word on this clonotype: Its target is unknown.

At least 7 million PBMCs were isolated per sample. PCR was performed a second time for 7 to 11 cycles using a sample-barcoded 5' primer and a J-beta primer mix. TCRdb ran MiXCR on the 5' RACE reads and lists one entry per CDR3 protein. Seen here are over 950,000 distinct CDR3 sequences, roughly 50% observed once, and the top ten hold 20% to 25%. Specimen: blood. The origin of this receptor is a woman aged 55-70 years in good health.

CDR3 sequence: CSAEPDAFRGTPNEKLFF. In nucleotides, the CDR3 is TGCAGTGCAGAACCGGACGCATTTAGGGGGACCCCTAATGAAAAACTGTTTTTT. The rearrangement joins TRBV20-1 to TRBJ1-4; weak D call: TRBD1 (6 bases). In germline, CDR1 is DFQATT, CDR2 SNEGSKA (reference sequence). The CDR3 has 18 amino acids. V was shortened by 6 bases and J by 3 bases, with 26 bases between the two germline ends.